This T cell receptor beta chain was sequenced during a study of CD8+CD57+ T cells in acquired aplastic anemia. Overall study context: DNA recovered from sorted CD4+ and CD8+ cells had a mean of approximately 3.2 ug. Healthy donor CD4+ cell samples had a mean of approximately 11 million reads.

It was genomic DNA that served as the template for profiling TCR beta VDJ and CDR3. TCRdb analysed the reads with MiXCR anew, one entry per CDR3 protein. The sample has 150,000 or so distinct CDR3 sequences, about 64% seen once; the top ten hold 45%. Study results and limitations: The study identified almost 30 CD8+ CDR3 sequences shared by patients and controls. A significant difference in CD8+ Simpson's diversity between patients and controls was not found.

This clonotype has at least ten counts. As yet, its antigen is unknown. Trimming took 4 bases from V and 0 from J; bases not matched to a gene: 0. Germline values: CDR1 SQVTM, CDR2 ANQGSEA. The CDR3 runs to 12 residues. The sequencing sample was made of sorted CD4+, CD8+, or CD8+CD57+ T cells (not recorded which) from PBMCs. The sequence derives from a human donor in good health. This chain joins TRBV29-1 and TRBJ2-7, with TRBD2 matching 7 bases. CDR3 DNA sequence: TGCAGCGTTGGGGACTACTCCTACGAGCAGTACTTC. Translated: CSVGDYSYEQYF.